The 28 T cell receptor beta chains presented below share a single source sample, sequenced in a study of shared clonotypes between healthy human individuals (dated by TCRdb to 2018 to 2021). Libraries were made using the immunoSEQ multiplex PCR assay. TCRdb obtained this table from immuneACCESS and retained in-frame rearrangements with V and J assigned. These tables miss some clones; where compared with another copy, unresolved V genes account for less than half of the shortfall, and the remainder is unexplained. The sample table holds roughly 320,000 clones, of which about nine tenths were seen once. The ten most abundant clones make up roughly 15% of the sample. Source material: memory CD8+ T cells sorted from blood. The sample's cell subset or site label, in plain terms: CD45RO+ cells pooled with CCR7-negative TemRA cells. The receptors derive from a man aged 18 to 35 in good health.

The genes are TRBV9 and TRBJ2-7; weak D call: TRBD2 (5 bases). The V end was cut by 2 bases, the J end by 2 bases, with 14 bases between. Germline CDR1 is SGDLS and CDR2 is YYNGEE. The CDR3 length is 15 residues. The chain's CDR3 is CASSVGGGTPYEQYF. CDR3 DNA: TGTGCCAGCAGCGTTGGAGGCGGAACTCCCTACGAGCAGTACTTC.

The chain couples TRBV15 to TRBJ1-5; D is ambiguous. Trimming took off 4 bases at V and 6 bases at J, with 19 bases between the two ends. The CDR3 runs to 16 residues. The germline CDR1 and CDR2 sequences are LNHNV and YYDKDF (reference sequence). The CDR3 DNA sequence: TGTGCCACCAGCACCTCAGACCGATCCCTATCTCAGCCCCAGCATTTT. It codes for CATSTSDRSLSQPQHF.

V and J are TRBV6-4 and TRBJ2-3; 8 bases agree with TRBD2. CDR3 length: 15 residues. CDR1 is MRHNA, CDR2 SNTAGT, per germline. The V and J ends lost 9 bases and 0 bases, in that order; junction bases with no gene match: 8. Here the CDR3 reads CARWPTSGSTDTQYF. The DNA of the CDR3 is TGTGCCAGGTGGCCCACTAGCGGTAGCACAGATACGCAGTATTTT.

The chain recombines TRBV9 with TRBJ2-5; 10 positions agree with TRBD2. The CDR3 consists of 16 residues. The germline V gene has CDR1 SGDLS and CDR2 YYNGEE. The V segment lost 4 bases and the J segment 5 bases; nucleotides outside the gene matches: 11. The CDR3: CASSIEGTSVHETQYF. CDR3 bases: TGTGCCAGCAGCATCGAAGGGACTAGCGTCCACGAGACCCAGTACTTC.

A word on this clone: Other DNA sequences in the same sample also yield this CDR3. The rearrangement uses TRBV27 and TRBJ2-1; TRBD2 agrees at 11 bases. This CDR3 has 16 amino acids. Per the germline V gene, CDR1 is MNHEY and CDR2 is SMNVEV (reference sequence). After removal of 3 bases from V and 4 bases from J, the junction contained 5 bases not matched to a gene. CDR3 sequence (DNA): TGTGCCAGCAGTTTCACCGGGACTAGCGGATACAATGAGCAGTTCTTC. Translating gives CASSFTGTSGYNEQFF.

The V and J genes are TRBV9 and TRBJ1-6, with D perhaps TRBD1 (5 bases). Germline CDR1 and CDR2: SGDLS and YYNGEE. The CDR3 consists of 17 residues. The V end lost 0 bases, the J end lost 0 bases, and 10 bases lay between the germline ends. The CDR3 coding sequence is TGTGCCAGCAGCGTAGACTCAGGGAGCTCCTATAATTCACCCCTCCACTTT. Protein sequence: CASSVDSGSSYNSPLHF.

V is TRBV28 and J is TRBJ2-7; no reliable D call. V shed 3 bases and J shed 8 bases, with 8 bases lying between them. Germline V gives CDR1 MDHEN, CDR2 SYDVKM. The CDR3 consists of 11 residues. CDR3 in amino acids: CASSFEQKQYF. CDR3 nucleotide sequence: TGTGCCAGCAGTTTCGAGCAGAAGCAGTACTTC. The complete variable domain, with remaining parts taken from reference TRBV28 and TRBJ2-7, reads DVKVTQSSRYLVKRTGEKVFLECVQDMDHENMFWYRQDPGLGLRLIYFSYDVKMKEKGDIPEGYSVSREKKERFSLILESASTNQTSMYLCASSFEQKQYFGPGTRLTVT.

The chain recombines TRBV1 with TRBJ1-2. TRBV1 is a pseudogene. The CDR3 has 16 amino acids. In DNA form, the CDR3 reads TGCACCAGCAGCCAAGATCTTCCCACGTCGAACTATGGCTACACCTTC. This translates into CTSSQDLPTSNYGYTF.

The chain has TRBV13 and TRBJ2-3, with D perhaps matching TRBD2 (5 bases). V lost 2 bases to trimming and J lost 5 bases, with 11 bases between them. Germline lookup yields CDR1 PRHDT and CDR2 FYEKMQ (reference sequence). The CDR3 has 14 residues. The chain's CDR3 is CASSLRSLVDTQYF. CDR3 sequence (DNA): TGTGCCAGCAGCTTAAGGTCACTAGTAGATACGCAGTATTTT.

This clone appeared once. The chain is built from TRBV5-6 and TRBJ2-7; D is perhaps TRBD2 (5 bases). V dropped 2 bases and J dropped 0 bases, with 15 bases sitting between them. The CDR3 covers 16 residues. Germline V CDR1 and CDR2: SGHDT, YYEEEE. CDR3 nucleotides: TGTGCCAGCAGCTTCCCTAGTAGCGAGAGCTCCTACGAGCAGTACTTC. This sequence encodes CASSFPSSESSYEQYF.

The chain recombines TRBV9 with TRBJ1-2; possible D gene TRBD1, 6 bases. Looked up from germline, CDR1 is SGDLS and CDR2 is YYNGEE. Trimming took off 3 bases at V and 1 base at J, with 13 bases between the two ends. This CDR3 region has 15 residues. In nucleotides, the CDR3 is TGTGCCAGCAGCGCTAGGACAGAAAGTAACTATGGCTACACCTTC. Amino acid sequence: CASSARTESNYGYTF.

This clone has only one observation. The chain uses TRBV5-1 and TRBJ2-7; tentative D call: TRBD1 (6 bases). The CDR3 is 14 residues long. V shed 1 base and J shed 2 bases, with 10 bases lying between them. Germline values: CDR1 SGHRS, CDR2 YFSETQ. DNA of the CDR3: TGCGCCAGCAGCTTGTTAGGGGGTACCTACGAGCAGTACTTC. Protein: CASSLLGGTYEQYF.

This clone has just one count. This chain joins TRBV4-1 and TRBJ2-7; tentatively, D is TRBD2 (6 bases). Germline V gives CDR1 MGHRA, CDR2 YSYEKL. V was clipped by 3 bases and J by 6 bases, with 12 bases between them. The CDR3 totals 13 residues. The CDR3 sequence is CASSQTVAAEQYF. The CDR3 DNA sequence: TGCGCCAGCAGCCAGACTGTAGCGGCCGAGCAGTACTTC.

This clone was observed a single time. CDR3 DNA sequence: TGTGCCTGGAGTCCCTGGGTCCCAAGTACGAGCTCCTATAATTCACCCCTCCACTTT. Amino acids: CAWSPWVPSTSSYNSPLHF. The V and J genes are TRBV30 and TRBJ1-6; no clear D. The CDR3 consists of 19 residues. V shed 2 bases and J shed 0 bases, with 20 bases lying between them. CDR1 is GTSNPN, CDR2 SVGIG, per germline (reference sequence).

The sample holds one count of this clone. The chain joins TRBV5-4 to TRBJ1-2; TRBD1 agrees at 8 bases. The V segment lost 0 bases and the J segment 5 bases; nucleotides outside the gene matches: 9. Looked up from germline, CDR1 is SGHNT and CDR2 is YYREEE (reference sequence). CDR3 length: 16 amino acids. CDR3 DNA: TGTGCCAGCAGCTTGGCCGCCGGACAGGGTTATTATGGCTACACCTTC. Translated: CASSLAAGQGYYGYTF.

The chain employs TRBV7-9 and TRBJ2-7; 10 nucleotides align to TRBD1. CDR1 and CDR2 from the germline V gene are SEHNR and FQNEAQ (reference sequence). The CDR3 covers 17 residues. The ends lost 2 bases at V and 3 bases at J; junction bases unmatched: 10. CDR3 sequence (DNA): TGTGCCAGCAGCTTACCCCCGGACAGGGGGGACCGCTACGAGCAGTACTTC. Its protein is CASSLPPDRGDRYEQYF. Filled out from reference TRBV7-9 and TRBJ2-7, the complete variable domain reads DTGVSQNPRHKITKRGQNVTFRCDPISEHNRLYWYRQTLGQGPEFLTYFQNEAQLEKSRLLSDRFSAERPKGSFSTLEIQRTEQGDSAMYLCASSLPPDRGDRYEQYFGPGTRLTVT.

The chain links TRBV6-1 to TRBJ2-7; 7 bases fit TRBD1. V was clipped by 3 bases and J by 3 bases; unmatched bases: 11. Germline V lookup: CDR1 MNHNS, CDR2 SASEGT. The CDR3 is made up of 16 amino acids. The CDR3 sequence is CASSDGGWDSLYEQYF. The CDR3 nucleotides are TGTGCCAGCAGTGACGGTGGTTGGGACAGCCTCTACGAGCAGTACTTC.

This clone was detected only a few times. The rearrangement uses TRBV30 and TRBJ1-1; no clear D gene. The CDR3 is 12 amino acids. The germline V gene encodes CDR1 GTSNPN and CDR2 SVGIG (reference sequence). V lost 0 bases to trimming and J lost 7 bases, with 9 bases between them. The DNA for the CDR3 is TGTGCCTGGAGTGTATGGGATATTGAAGCTTTCTTT. This gives the protein CAWSVWDIEAFF. Using reference TRBV30 and TRBJ1-1 for the parts outside the CDR3, the full variable domain is SQTIHQWPATLVQPVGSPLSLECTVEGTSNPNLYWYRQAAGRGLQLLFYSVGIGQISSEVPQNLSASRPQDRQFILSSKKLLLSDSGFYLCAWSVWDIEAFFGQGTRLTVV.

This clone has only one observation. The chain recombines TRBV7-9 with TRBJ2-7, with 8 bases that match TRBD2. Germline CDR1 is SEHNR and CDR2 is FQNEAQ (reference sequence). J gave up 0 bases and V 5 bases, and 15 bases lay outside the gene matches. The CDR3 sequence is 18 residues long. The DNA for the CDR3 is TGTGCCAGCAGCCCTGCGTTCGTTACCGGGACTAGCTCCTACGAGCAGTACTTC. Translated, it gives CASSPAFVTGTSSYEQYF.

The chain carries TRBV13 and TRBJ2-3; no clear D gene. Germline lookup yields CDR1 PRHDT and CDR2 FYEKMQ (reference sequence). The CDR3 contains 13 residues. V was trimmed by 0 bases and J by 3 bases, leaving 4 bases between them. The CDR3 loop is CASSLGLTDTQYF. The CDR3 DNA reads as TGTGCCAGCAGCTTAGGACTGACAGATACGCAGTATTTT.

The CDR3 coding sequence is TGTGCCTCCGGGACGGAAAATAGCAATCAGCCCCAGCATTTT. Its translation: CASGTENSNQPQHF. V gene TRBV30 combines with J gene TRBJ1-5; TRBD1 might be the D (5 bases). CDR3 size: 14 residues. Trimming cost V 7 bases and J 0 bases, with 13 bases left between them. Germline V gene data show CDR1 as GTSNPN and CDR2 as SVGIG (reference sequence).

The genes are TRBV30 and TRBJ1-1; D call uncertain. CDR3 size: 12 residues. Germline V gene sequence: CDR1 GTSNPN, CDR2 SVGIG (reference sequence). The germline V and J ends were trimmed by 3 bases and 4 bases, with 9 bases remaining between them. CDR3 in amino acids: CAWSPIGTEAFF. CDR3 DNA sequence: TGTGCCTGGAGCCCAATAGGCACTGAAGCTTTCTTT.

The rearrangement links TRBV5-1 to TRBJ2-7; 10 nucleotides align to TRBD1. V lost 4 bases and J lost 2; bases outside the gene matches: 9. Germline V CDR1 and CDR2: SGHRS, YFSETQ. The length of the CDR3 is 16 residues. The CDR3 region is CASSRSSDRGTYEQYF. Here the CDR3 DNA reads TGCGCCAGCAGCCGATCATCGGACAGGGGGACCTACGAGCAGTACTTC.

This chain connects TRBV28 to TRBJ1-4; tentative D call: TRBD1 (6 bases). Between the trimmed V and J ends, which lost 7 bases and 7 bases, there was a span of 19 bases. Germline lookup yields CDR1 MDHEN and CDR2 SYDVKM. The CDR3 covers 15 residues. For the CDR3, the DNA is TGTGCCAGCACCAGAAGAGGGGGAGCCGGTGAAAAACTGTTTTTT. Amino acids: CASTRRGGAGEKLFF. Combining the CDR3 with reference TRBV28 and TRBJ1-4 gives the whole variable domain DVKVTQSSRYLVKRTGEKVFLECVQDMDHENMFWYRQDPGLGLRLIYFSYDVKMKEKGDIPEGYSVSREKKERFSLILESASTNQTSMYLCASTRRGGAGEKLFFGSGTQLSVL.

This clone was recorded a few times. DNA of the CDR3: TGTGCCAGCAGTTTTAGGATAGCCGCCGGGGAGCTGTTTTTT. Translating it yields CASSFRIAAGELFF. The chain has TRBV27 and TRBJ2-2; D ambiguous. Germline CDR1 and CDR2: MNHEY and SMNVEV (reference sequence). V was shortened by 3 bases and J by 6 bases, with 11 bases between the two germline ends. This CDR3 comprises 14 residues.

The chain links TRBV29-1 to TRBJ1-1; weak D call: TRBD1 (6 bases). Germline V CDR1 and CDR2: SQVTM, ANQGSEA. With 3 bases removed from V and 6 bases from J, the gap between germline ends came to 11 bases. The CDR3 spans 12 residues. CDR3 loop: CSVEATGPEAFF. The CDR3 DNA is TGCAGCGTTGAGGCGACAGGACCTGAAGCTTTCTTT.

The genes are TRBV10-3 and TRBJ2-1; 8 nucleotides align to TRBD1. V was pared by 2 bases and J by 7 bases, with 7 bases of the junction left unmatched. There are 15 residues in the CDR3. The V gene's germline CDR1 is ENHRY and CDR2 SYGVKD. In DNA form, the CDR3 reads TGTGCCATCAGTGAGGTAACAGGGGGTATGAATGAGCAGTTCTTC. Translated, it gives CAISEVTGGMNEQFF.

In its sample, this clone was seen a few times. V is TRBV10-1 and J is TRBJ2-7; 9 bases are shared with TRBD1. From germline, CDR1 is WNHNN and CDR2 SYGVQD (reference sequence). This CDR3 has 13 amino acids. The ends lost 6 bases at V and 3 bases at J; junction bases unmatched: 3. CDR3 protein: CASSWDRDYEQYF. CDR3 in DNA: TGCGCCAGCAGCTGGGACAGGGACTACGAGCAGTACTTC.